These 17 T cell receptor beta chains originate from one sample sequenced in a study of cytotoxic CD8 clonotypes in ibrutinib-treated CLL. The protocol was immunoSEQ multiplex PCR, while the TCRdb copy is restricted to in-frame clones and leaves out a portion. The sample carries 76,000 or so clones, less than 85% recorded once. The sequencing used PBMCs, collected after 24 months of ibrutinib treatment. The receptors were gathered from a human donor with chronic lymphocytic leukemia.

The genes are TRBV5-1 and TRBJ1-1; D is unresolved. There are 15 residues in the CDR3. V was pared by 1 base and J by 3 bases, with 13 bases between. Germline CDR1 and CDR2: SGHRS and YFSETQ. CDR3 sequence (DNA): TGCGCCAGCAGCTTGTCCCGGCCCTCGGACACTGAAGCTTTCTTT. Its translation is CASSLSRPSDTEAFF.

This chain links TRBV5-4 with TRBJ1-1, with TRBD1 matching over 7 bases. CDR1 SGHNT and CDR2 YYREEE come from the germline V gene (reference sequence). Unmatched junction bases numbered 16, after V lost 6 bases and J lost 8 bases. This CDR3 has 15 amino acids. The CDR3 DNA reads TGTGCCAGCAACCTACAGCAGGGGGGGTTGACGGAAGCTTTCTTT. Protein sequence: CASNLQQGGLTEAFF. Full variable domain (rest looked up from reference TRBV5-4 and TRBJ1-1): ETGVTQSPTHLIKTRGQQVTLRCSSQSGHNTVSWYQQALGQGPQFIFQYYREEENGRGNFPPRFSGLQFPNYSSELNVNALELDDSALYLCASNLQQGGLTEAFFGQGTRLTVV.

The CDR3 DNA reads as TGTGCCAGCAGAAGGACCGGGACTAGGATCAGCTACGAGCAGTACTTC. Its protein product is CASRRTGTRISYEQYF. The rearrangement uses TRBV28 and TRBJ2-7; 8 positions match TRBD2. The CDR3 length is 16 residues. Per the germline V gene, CDR1 is MDHEN and CDR2 is SYDVKM. Unmatched junction bases numbered 13, after V lost 6 bases and J lost 3 bases. The variable domain in full, with the rest retrieved from reference TRBV28 and TRBJ2-7, is DVKVTQSSRYLVKRTGEKVFLECVQDMDHENMFWYRQDPGLGLRLIYFSYDVKMKEKGDIPEGYSVSREKKERFSLILESASTNQTSMYLCASRRTGTRISYEQYFGPGTRLTVT.

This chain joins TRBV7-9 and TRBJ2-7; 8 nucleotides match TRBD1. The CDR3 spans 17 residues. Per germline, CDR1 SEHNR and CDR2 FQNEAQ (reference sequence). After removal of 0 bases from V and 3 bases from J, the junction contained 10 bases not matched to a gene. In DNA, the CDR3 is TGTGCCAGCAGCTTAGCCCCCAGGGGGCTGAAAGGCTACGAGCAGTACTTC. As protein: CASSLAPRGLKGYEQYF.

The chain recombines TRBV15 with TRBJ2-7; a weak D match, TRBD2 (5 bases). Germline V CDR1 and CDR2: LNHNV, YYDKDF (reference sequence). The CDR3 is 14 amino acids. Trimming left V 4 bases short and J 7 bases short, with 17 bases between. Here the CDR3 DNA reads TGTGCCACCAGCAAAGCGGAACCTCTCTCTGAGCAGTACTTC. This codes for CATSKAEPLSEQYF.

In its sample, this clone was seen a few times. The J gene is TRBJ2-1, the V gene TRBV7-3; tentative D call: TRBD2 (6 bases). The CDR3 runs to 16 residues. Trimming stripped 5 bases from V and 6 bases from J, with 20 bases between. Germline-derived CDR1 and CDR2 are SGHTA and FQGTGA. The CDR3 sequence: CASSRTRLARGNEQFF. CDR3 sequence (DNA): TGTGCCAGCAGCCGCACTCGGCTAGCGAGAGGCAATGAGCAGTTCTTC.

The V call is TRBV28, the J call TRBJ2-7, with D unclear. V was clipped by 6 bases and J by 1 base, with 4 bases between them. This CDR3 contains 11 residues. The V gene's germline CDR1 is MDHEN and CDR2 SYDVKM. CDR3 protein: CASSESYEQYF. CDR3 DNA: TGTGCCAGCAGCGAATCCTACGAGCAGTACTTC. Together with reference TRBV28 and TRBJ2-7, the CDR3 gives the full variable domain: DVKVTQSSRYLVKRTGEKVFLECVQDMDHENMFWYRQDPGLGLRLIYFSYDVKMKEKGDIPEGYSVSREKKERFSLILESASTNQTSMYLCASSESYEQYFGPGTRLTVT.

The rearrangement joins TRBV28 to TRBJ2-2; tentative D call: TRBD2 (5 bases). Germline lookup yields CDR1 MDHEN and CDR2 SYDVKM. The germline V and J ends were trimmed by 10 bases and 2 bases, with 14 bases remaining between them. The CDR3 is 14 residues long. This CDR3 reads CAISGGGNTGELFF. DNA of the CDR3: TGTGCCATTTCGGGTGGAGGTAACACCGGGGAGCTGTTTTTT. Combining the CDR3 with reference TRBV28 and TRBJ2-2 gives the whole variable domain DVKVTQSSRYLVKRTGEKVFLECVQDMDHENMFWYRQDPGLGLRLIYFSYDVKMKEKGDIPEGYSVSREKKERFSLILESASTNQTSMYLCAISGGGNTGELFFGEGSRLTVL.

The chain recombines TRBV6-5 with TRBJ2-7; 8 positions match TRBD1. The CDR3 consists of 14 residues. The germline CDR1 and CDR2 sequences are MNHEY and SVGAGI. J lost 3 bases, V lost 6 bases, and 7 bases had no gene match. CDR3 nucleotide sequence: TGTGCCAGCAGCCAGACAGGGGCCCTCTACGAGCAGTACTTC. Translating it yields CASSQTGALYEQYF.

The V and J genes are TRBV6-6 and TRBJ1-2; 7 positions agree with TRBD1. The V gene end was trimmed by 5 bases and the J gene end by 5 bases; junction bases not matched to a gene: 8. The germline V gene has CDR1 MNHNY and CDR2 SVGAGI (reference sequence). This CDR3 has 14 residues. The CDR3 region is CASSGRGQTYGYTF. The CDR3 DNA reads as TGTGCCAGCAGTGGCCGGGGACAGACTTATGGCTACACCTTC.

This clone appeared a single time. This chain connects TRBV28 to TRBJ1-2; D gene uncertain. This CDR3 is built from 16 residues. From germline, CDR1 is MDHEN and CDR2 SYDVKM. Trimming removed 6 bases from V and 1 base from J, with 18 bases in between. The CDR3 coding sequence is TGTGCCAGCAGCCCCCCGGAGGGCTGGGGTAACTATGGCTACACCTTC. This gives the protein CASSPPEGWGNYGYTF.

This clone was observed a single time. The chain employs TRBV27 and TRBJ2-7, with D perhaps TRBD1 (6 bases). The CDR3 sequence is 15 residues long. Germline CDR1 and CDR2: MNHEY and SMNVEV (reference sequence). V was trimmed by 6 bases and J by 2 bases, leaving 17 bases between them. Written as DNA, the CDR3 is TGTGCCAGCAGCGAGGGGGTTGGGAAGACCTACGAGCAGTACTTC. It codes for CASSEGVGKTYEQYF.

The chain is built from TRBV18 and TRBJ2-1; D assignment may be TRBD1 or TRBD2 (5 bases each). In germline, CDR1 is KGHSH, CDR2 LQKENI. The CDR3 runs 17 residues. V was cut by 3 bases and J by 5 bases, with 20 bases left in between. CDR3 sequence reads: CASSPRLTGTGNNEQFF. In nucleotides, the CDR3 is TGTGCCAGCTCACCCCGACTCACCGGGACGGGGAACAATGAGCAGTTCTTC.

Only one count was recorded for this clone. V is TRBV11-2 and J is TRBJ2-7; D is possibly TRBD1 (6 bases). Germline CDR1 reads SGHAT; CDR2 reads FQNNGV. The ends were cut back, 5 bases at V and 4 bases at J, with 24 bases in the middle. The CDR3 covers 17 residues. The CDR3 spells CASSLTIPGVGFYEQYF. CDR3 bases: TGTGCCAGCAGCCTGACTATCCCAGGGGTAGGATTTTACGAGCAGTACTTC.

The CDR3 loop reads CASSNRGTGELFF. CDR3 in DNA: TGTGCCAGTAGTAACAGGGGCACCGGGGAGCTGTTTTTT. The chain joins TRBV19 to TRBJ2-2, with TRBD1 matching 7 bases. The CDR3 has 13 residues. The germline V gene encodes CDR1 LNHDA and CDR2 SQIVND (reference sequence). After removal of 4 bases from V and 4 bases from J, the junction contained 0 bases not matched to a gene.

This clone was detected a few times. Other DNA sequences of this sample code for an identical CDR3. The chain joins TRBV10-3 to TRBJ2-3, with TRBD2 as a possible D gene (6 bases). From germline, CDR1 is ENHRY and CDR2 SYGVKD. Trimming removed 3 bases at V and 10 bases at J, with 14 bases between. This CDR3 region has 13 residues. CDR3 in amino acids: CAISDIGTGAQYF. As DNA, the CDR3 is TGTGCCATCAGTGATATAGGTACGGGGGCGCAGTATTTT.

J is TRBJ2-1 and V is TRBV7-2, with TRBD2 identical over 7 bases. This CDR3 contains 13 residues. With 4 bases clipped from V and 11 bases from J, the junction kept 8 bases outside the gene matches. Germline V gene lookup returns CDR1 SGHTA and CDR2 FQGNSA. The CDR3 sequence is CASSSPGTTQQFF. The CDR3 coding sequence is TGTGCCAGCAGCTCACCCGGGACTACCCAGCAGTTCTTC. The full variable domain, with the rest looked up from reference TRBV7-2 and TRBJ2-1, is GAGVSQSPSNKVTEKGKDVELRCDPISGHTALYWYRQSLGQGLEFLIYFQGNSAPDKSGLPSDRFSAERTGGSVSTLTIQRTQQEDSAVYLCASSSPGTTQQFFGPGTRLTVL.